This T cell receptor (beta chain) originates from a study of T-cell memory formation after mild COVID-19. General study points: Second-wave clones that peaked on day 37 lacked confirmed SARS-CoV-2 specificity. Pre-infection memory contained some responding clones, which suggested that cross-reactive memory had joined.

The table lists this clonotype with a few counts. Antigen specificity is unknown. TCRdb recomputed calls from the 5' RACE reads with MiXCR, one row per CDR3 protein. The sample yields 450,000 to 650,000 distinct CDR3 sequences, 20% to 25% seen once. The receptor was derived from an adult woman who had mild COVID-19 (a few samples of this study predate the infection). Cell type and time point are not known. Sequencing input: PBMCs or a T cell subset sorted from them (not recorded which).

This CDR3 reads CSARDGSPAKEAFF. The CDR3 region has the DNA TGCAGTGCTAGAGATGGCAGCCCCGCTAAGGAAGCTTTCTTT. The V and J genes are TRBV20-1 and TRBJ1-1; no clear D. The germline CDR1 and CDR2 sequences are DFQATT and SNEGSKA (reference sequence). This CDR3 is 14 amino acids long. V was cut by 0 bases and J by 8 bases, with 16 bases left in between.